This T cell receptor beta chain was recorded in a study of preoperative IRX-2 immunotherapy in early breast cancer. Treatment described: preoperative locoregional IRX-2 cytokine immunotherapy. Samples came from a phase Ib trial of preoperative locoregional IRX-2 cytokine immunotherapy. The CDR3 runs to 13 residues. Trimming removed 11 bases from V and 6 bases from J, with 14 bases in between. Germline V gives CDR1 ENHRY, CDR2 SYGVKD. Only in-frame clones appear in the TCRdb table, and some are missing; sequencing was by immunoSEQ multiplex PCR. The sample consists of approximately 24,000 clones, about 81% of them appearing once.

Sequencing was performed on lymph node tissue, taken after IRX-2 immunotherapy. The origin of this receptor is a human donor with breast cancer. The chain employs TRBV10-3 and TRBJ1-6; D remains unclear. The CDR3 nucleotides are TGTGCCGTCTTGGAGTTACGTAATTCACCCCTCCACTTT. This translates into CAVLELRNSPLHF.